This T cell receptor beta chain was profiled in a study of cytomegalovirus exposure and HLA in healthy donors. Study-wide context: Later, an analysis reported that the 130 or so validation repertoires had used the same platform as the roughly 660 first-cohort repertoires.

Findings and caveats of the study: Among TCR beta chains, those listed as cytomegalovirus-associated numbered about 150. Reportedly, cytomegalovirus status was diagnosed with high sensitivity and specificity. Usually a TCR sequence was rare, but some public TCRs were found in many donors.

Sequenced by immunoSEQ multiplex PCR; TCRdb stores in-frame clones only, minus some. The table has about 150,000 clones, 86% seen once. V lost 9 bases to trimming and J lost 0 bases; unmatched junction nucleotides: 2. The CDR3 contains 13 residues. Germline lookup yields CDR1 ENHRY and CDR2 SYGVKD. On this clone: Its antigen is undetermined.

Sequenced: PBMCs. The V and J genes are TRBV10-3 and TRBJ2-7, with 10 bases identical to TRBD2. The TCR was taken from a human donor in good health. DNA of the CDR3: TGTGCCATTTTAGCGGGGGGCTCCTACGAGCAGTACTTC. As protein: CAILAGGSYEQYF.